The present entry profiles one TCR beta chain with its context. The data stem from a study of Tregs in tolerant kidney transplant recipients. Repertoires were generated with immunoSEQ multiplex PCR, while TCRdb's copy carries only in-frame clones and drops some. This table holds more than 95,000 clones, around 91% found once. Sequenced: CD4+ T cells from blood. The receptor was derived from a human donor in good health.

The CDR3 here is CASSVGTGHEAFF. Written as DNA, the CDR3 is TGTGCCAGCAGCGTAGGGACAGGTCATGAAGCTTTCTTT. The gene calls are TRBV9 and TRBJ1-1, with 7 bases aligning to TRBD1. V dropped 0 bases and J dropped 7; count of bases not matched to a gene: 3. The CDR3 runs to 13 residues. The germline V gene has CDR1 SGDLS and CDR2 YYNGEE.